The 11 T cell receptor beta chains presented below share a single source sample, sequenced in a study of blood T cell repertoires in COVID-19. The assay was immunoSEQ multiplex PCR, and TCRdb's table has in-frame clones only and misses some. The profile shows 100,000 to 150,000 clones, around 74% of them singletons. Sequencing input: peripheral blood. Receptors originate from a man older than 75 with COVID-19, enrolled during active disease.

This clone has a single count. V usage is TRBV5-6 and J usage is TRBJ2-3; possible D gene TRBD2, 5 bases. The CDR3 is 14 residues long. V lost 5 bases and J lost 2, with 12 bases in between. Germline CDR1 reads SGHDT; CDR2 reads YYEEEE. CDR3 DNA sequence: TGTGCCAGCAGTAGAGGGTCCTTCACAGATACGCAGTATTTT. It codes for CASSRGSFTDTQYF.

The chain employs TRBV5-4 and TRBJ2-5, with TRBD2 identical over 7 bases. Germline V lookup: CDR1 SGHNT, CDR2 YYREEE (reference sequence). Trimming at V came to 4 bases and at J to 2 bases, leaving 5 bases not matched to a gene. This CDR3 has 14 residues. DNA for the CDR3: TGTGCCAGCAGCCAACCGGGACTACAAGAGACCCAGTACTTC. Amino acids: CASSQPGLQETQYF.

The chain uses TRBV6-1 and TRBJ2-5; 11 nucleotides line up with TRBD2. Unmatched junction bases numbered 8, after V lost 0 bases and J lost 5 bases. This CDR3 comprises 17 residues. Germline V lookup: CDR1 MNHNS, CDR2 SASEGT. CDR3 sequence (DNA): TGTGCCAGCAGTGAAGCGAGAGGGCTAGCGGGAGGCGAGACCCAGTACTTC. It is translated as CASSEARGLAGGETQYF.

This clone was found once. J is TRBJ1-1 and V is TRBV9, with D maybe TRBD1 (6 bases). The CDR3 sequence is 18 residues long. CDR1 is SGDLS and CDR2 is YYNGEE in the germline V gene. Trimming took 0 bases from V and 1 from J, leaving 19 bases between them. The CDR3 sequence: CASSVGGGLTGENTEAFF. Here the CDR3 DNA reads TGTGCCAGCAGCGTAGGCGGGGGGCTGACAGGTGAGAACACTGAAGCTTTCTTT.

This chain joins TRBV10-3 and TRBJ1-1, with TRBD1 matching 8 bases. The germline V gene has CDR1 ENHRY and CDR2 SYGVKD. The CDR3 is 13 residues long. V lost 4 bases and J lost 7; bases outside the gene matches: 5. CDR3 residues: CAISGTGGDEAFF. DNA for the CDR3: TGTGCCATCAGTGGAACAGGGGGGGATGAAGCTTTCTTT.

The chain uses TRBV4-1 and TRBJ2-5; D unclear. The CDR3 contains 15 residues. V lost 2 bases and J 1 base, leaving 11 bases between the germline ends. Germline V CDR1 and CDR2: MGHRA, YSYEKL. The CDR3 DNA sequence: TGCGCCAGCAGCCAACTTCCCGGGTCCCAAGAGACCCAGTACTTC. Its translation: CASSQLPGSQETQYF.

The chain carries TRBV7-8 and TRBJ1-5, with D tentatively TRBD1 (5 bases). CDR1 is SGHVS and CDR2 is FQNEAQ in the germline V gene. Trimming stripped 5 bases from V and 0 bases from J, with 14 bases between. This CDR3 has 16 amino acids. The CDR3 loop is CASSPHDRVSNQPQHF. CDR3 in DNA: TGTGCCAGCAGCCCGCACGACAGAGTTAGCAATCAGCCCCAGCATTTT. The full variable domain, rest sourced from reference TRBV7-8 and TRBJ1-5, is GAGVSQSPRYKVAKRGQDVALRCDPISGHVSLFWYQQALGQGPEFLTYFQNEAQLDKSGLPSDRFFAERPEGSVSTLKIQRTQQEDSAVYLCASSPHDRVSNQPQHFGDGTRLSIL.

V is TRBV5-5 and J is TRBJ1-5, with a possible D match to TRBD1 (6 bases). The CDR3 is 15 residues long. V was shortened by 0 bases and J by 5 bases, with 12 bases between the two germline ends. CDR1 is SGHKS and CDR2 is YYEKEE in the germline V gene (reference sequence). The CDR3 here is CASSLEGGPHQPQHF. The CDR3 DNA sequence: TGTGCCAGCAGCTTGGAGGGGGGGCCCCATCAGCCCCAGCATTTT.

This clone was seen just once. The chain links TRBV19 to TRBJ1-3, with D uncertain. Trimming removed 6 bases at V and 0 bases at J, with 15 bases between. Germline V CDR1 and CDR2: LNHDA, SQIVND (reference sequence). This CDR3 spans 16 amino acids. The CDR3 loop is CASRRRGLSSGNTIYF. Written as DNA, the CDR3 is TGTGCCAGTAGACGCCGCGGTTTAAGCTCTGGAAACACCATATATTTT.

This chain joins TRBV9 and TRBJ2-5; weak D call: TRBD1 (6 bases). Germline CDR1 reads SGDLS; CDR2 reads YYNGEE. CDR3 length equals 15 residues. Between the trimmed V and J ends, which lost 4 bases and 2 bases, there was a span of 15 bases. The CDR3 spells CASSLYRERQETQYF. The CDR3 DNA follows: TGTGCCAGCAGCCTATACAGGGAAAGGCAAGAGACCCAGTACTTC.

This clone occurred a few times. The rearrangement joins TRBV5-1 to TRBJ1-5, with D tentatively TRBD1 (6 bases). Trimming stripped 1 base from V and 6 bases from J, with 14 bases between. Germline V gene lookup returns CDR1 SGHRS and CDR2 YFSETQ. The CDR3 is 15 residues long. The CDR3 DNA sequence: TGCGCCAGCAGCTTGTTCGGGGGGCTGCTTCAGCCCCAGCATTTT. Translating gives CASSLFGGLLQPQHF. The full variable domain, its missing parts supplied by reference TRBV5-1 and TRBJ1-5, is KAGVTQTPRYLIKTRGQQVTLSCSPISGHRSVSWYQQTPGQGLQFLFEYFSETQRNKGNFPGRFSGRQFSNSRSEMNVSTLELGDSALYLCASSLFGGLLQPQHFGDGTRLSIL.